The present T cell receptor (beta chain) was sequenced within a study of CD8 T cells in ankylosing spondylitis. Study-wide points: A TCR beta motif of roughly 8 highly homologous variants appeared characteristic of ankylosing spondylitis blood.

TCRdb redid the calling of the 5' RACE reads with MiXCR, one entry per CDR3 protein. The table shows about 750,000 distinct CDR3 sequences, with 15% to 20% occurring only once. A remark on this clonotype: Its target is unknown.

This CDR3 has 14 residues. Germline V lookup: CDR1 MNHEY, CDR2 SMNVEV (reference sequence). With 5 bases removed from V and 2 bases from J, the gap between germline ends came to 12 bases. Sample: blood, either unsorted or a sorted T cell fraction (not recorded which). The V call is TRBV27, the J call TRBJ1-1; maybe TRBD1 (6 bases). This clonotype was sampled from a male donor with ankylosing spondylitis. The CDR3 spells CASSIQGENTEAFF. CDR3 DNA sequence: TGTGCCAGCAGTATACAGGGTGAAAACACTGAAGCTTTCTTT.